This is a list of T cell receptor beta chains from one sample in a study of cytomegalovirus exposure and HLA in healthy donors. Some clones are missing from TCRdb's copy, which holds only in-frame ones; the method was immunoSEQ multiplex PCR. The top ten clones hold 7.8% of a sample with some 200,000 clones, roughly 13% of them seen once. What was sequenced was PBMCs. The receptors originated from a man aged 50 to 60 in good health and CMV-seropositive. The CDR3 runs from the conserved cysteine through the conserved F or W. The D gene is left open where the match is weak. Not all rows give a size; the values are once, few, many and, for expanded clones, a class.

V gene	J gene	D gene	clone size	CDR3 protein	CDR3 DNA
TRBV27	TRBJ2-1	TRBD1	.	CASSSGTGLINEQFF	TGTGCCAGCAGTTCCGGGACAGGGCTTATCAATGAGCAGTTCTTC
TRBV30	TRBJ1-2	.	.	CAWSAGGVPGMRGYTF	TGTGCCTGGAGTGCCGGCGGGGTTCCAGGGATGAGAGGCTACACCTTC
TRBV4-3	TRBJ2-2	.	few	CASSQDLPGITGELFF	TGCGCCAGCAGCCAAGATCTTCCAGGCATCACCGGGGAGCTGTTTTTT
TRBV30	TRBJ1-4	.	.	CAWSVEPRTNEKLFF	TGTGCCTGGAGTGTTGAACCACGGACTAATGAAAAACTGTTTTTT
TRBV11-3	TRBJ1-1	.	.	CASSLGTRRDTEAFF	TGTGCCAGCAGCTTAGGAACGAGGAGGGACACTGAAGCTTTCTTT
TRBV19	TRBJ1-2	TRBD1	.	CASHPRSGGGGYTF	TGTGCCAGTCACCCTCGATCAGGGGGCGGCGGCTACACCTTC
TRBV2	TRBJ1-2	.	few	CASGNRAGYGYTF	TGTGCCAGCGGTAACAGGGCGGGCTATGGCTACACCTTC
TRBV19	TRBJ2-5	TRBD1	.	CASSSGQGRWETQYF	TGTGCCAGTAGCTCCGGACAGGGAAGGTGGGAGACCCAGTACTTC
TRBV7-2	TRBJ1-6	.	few	CASRERDTRPYNSPLHF	TGTGCCAGCAGAGAACGGGACACCAGACCCTATAATTCACCCCTCCACTTT
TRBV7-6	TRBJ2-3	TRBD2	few	CASSLRLAGGPGVGTQYF	TGTGCCAGCAGCTTAAGGCTAGCGGGGGGGCCGGGCGTAGGAACGCAGTATTTT